The 4 T cell receptor beta chains given below trace back to one sample, sequenced in a study of post-analysis software for immune sequencing data. Study-level results: The five TRBV segments detected at higher frequency in patients than in controls included TRBV5-6, TRBV5-1 and TRBV20-1.

TCR beta libraries were prepared from cDNA with unique molecular identifiers. From the PCR reads, TCRdb called clonotypes with MiXCR, one entry per CDR3 protein. This sample has approximately 770,000 distinct CDR3 sequences, with around 42% found just once. The antigens these receptors bind are not known. Sequencing input: blood. All receptors come from a girl aged 5 to 17 with multiple sclerosis.

The genes are TRBV5-1 and TRBJ2-7, with D maybe TRBD2 (6 bases). Trimming stripped 0 bases from V and 2 bases from J, with 15 bases between. There are 16 residues in the CDR3. Per germline, CDR1 SGHRS and CDR2 YFSETQ. The CDR3 loop is CASSLVGGTGAYEQYF. The DNA for the CDR3 is TGCGCCAGCAGCTTGGTGGGCGGGACGGGCGCCTACGAGCAGTACTTC.

V gene TRBV6-5 combines with J gene TRBJ2-1; 9 bases fit TRBD2. Trimming at V came to 3 bases and at J to 7 bases, leaving 7 bases not matched to a gene. The length of the CDR3 is 15 residues. Germline loops: CDR1 MNHEY, CDR2 SVGAGI. CDR3 sequence: CASSYPGTSRNEQFF. DNA for the CDR3: TGTGCCAGCAGTTATCCCGGGACTAGCAGGAATGAGCAGTTCTTC.

The chain links TRBV15 to TRBJ2-3; TRBD2 aligns across 9 bases. CDR1 is LNHNV and CDR2 is YYDKDF in the germline V gene (reference sequence). The trim removed 3 bases at V and 4 bases at J, leaving 2 bases unmatched. This CDR3 spans 14 amino acids. The CDR3 nucleotides read TGTGCCACCAGCAGTAGCGGGAGAGCAGATACGCAGTATTTT. It encodes CATSSSGRADTQYF. Full variable domain (remainder filled in from reference TRBV15 and TRBJ2-3): DAMVIQNPRYQVTQFGKPVTLSCSQTLNHNVMYWYQQKSSQAPKLLFHYYDKDFNNEADTPDNFQSRRPNTSFCFLDIRSPGLGDTAMYLCATSSSGRADTQYFGPGTRLTVL.

The V call is TRBV29-1, the J call TRBJ1-2; D gene unclear. This CDR3 has 11 residues. Trimming pared 6 bases from V and 3 bases from J, leaving 8 bases between. The germline V gene encodes CDR1 SQVTM and CDR2 ANQGSEA. CDR3 sequence (DNA): TGCAGCGTAAGTTCCTACTATGGCTACACCTTC. Amino acid sequence: CSVSSYYGYTF.